The 25 T cell receptor beta chains reported below all come from one sample, sequenced in a study of blood T cell repertoires in COVID-19. The method was immunoSEQ multiplex PCR; TCRdb's version includes in-frame clones alone and lacks a portion of them. The data contain about 46,000 clones, around 86% of them singletons. The specimen was PBMCs or T cells enriched from blood (not recorded which). Source of these receptors: a woman aged 45 to 65 who had recovered from COVID-19.

The chain links TRBV18 to TRBJ2-7, with 9 bases identical to TRBD1. Germline lookup yields CDR1 KGHSH and CDR2 LQKENI. Germline trimming cut 6 bases from V and 4 bases from J; bases unmatched to any gene: 7. The CDR3 is made up of 14 amino acids. CDR3 protein: CASSPDRGGYEQYF. As DNA, the CDR3 is TGTGCCAGCTCCCCGGACAGGGGAGGGTACGAGCAGTACTTC.

CDR3 loop: CASNSAAGGPITGELFF. The CDR3 DNA reads as TGTGCCAGCAATAGTGCAGCGGGAGGGCCGATCACCGGGGAGCTGTTTTTT. The chain recombines TRBV27 with TRBJ2-2; TRBD2 matches 10 bases. Germline CDR1 reads MNHEY; CDR2 reads SMNVEV (reference sequence). Trimming removed 7 bases from V and 4 bases from J; junction bases left unmatched: 12. The CDR3 covers 17 residues.

In its sample, this clone ranks as medium-sized. The chain recombines TRBV2 with TRBJ1-5; D not certain. V dropped 6 bases and J dropped 7 bases, with 13 bases sitting between them. This CDR3 comprises 13 residues. Germline V gene data show CDR1 as SNHLY and CDR2 as FYNNEI. CDR3 bases: TGTGCCAGCAGAGGTGAGGGCCACCAGCCCCAGCATTTT. Translation: CASRGEGHQPQHF.

This clone was detected only once. This chain connects TRBV10-1 to TRBJ2-3; D is perhaps TRBD1 (6 bases). CDR3 length equals 14 residues. Germline-derived CDR1 and CDR2 are WNHNN and SYGVQD (reference sequence). V was shortened by 0 bases and J by 5 bases, with 9 bases between the two germline ends. The CDR3 coding sequence is TGCGCCAGCAGTGAGTCGGGGGCAGAAGATACGCAGTATTTT. This translates into CASSESGAEDTQYF.

This clone was picked up a small number of times. The chain uses TRBV28 and TRBJ1-3; D is undetermined. CDR1 MDHEN and CDR2 SYDVKM come from the germline V gene. CDR3 length: 15 amino acids. Trimming cost V 6 bases and J 0 bases, with 12 bases left between them. The chain's CDR3 is CASSLAGSSGNTIYF. The CDR3 region has the DNA TGTGCCAGCAGCCTCGCCGGGTCCTCTGGAAACACCATATATTTT.

The chain joins TRBV4-3 to TRBJ2-1; weak D call: TRBD1 (5 bases). CDR1 is LGHNA, CDR2 YSLEER, per germline. The CDR3 covers 16 residues. V lost 1 base to trimming and J lost 2 bases, with 12 bases between them. CDR3 loop: CASSQAVGATYNEQFF. For the CDR3, the DNA is TGCGCCAGCAGCCAAGCGGTAGGGGCGACCTACAATGAGCAGTTCTTC.

The rearrangement joins TRBV6-5 to TRBJ2-2, with D tentatively TRBD2 (6 bases). The germline V gene encodes CDR1 MNHEY and CDR2 SVGAGI. Trimming left V 10 bases short and J 7 bases short, with 19 bases between. The CDR3 consists of 14 residues. The CDR3 DNA sequence: TGTGCCACCCTCATCGGAGGGACTGGCGGGGAGCTGTTTTTT. This encodes CATLIGGTGGELFF.

This chain uses TRBV27 with TRBJ2-5; 12 nucleotides agree with TRBD1. The V gene end was trimmed by 7 bases and the J gene end by 4 bases; junction bases not matched to a gene: 7. This CDR3 comprises 15 residues. Germline CDR1 MNHEY, CDR2 SMNVEV (reference sequence). The CDR3 loop reads CASTRWGQGAETQYF. As DNA, the CDR3 is TGTGCCAGCACTCGCTGGGGACAGGGGGCAGAGACCCAGTACTTC.

The gene calls are TRBV19 and TRBJ1-1, with no clear D. V dropped 2 bases and J dropped 1 base, with 5 bases sitting between them. The CDR3 extends over 13 amino acids. Germline loops: CDR1 LNHDA, CDR2 SQIVND (reference sequence). This CDR3 is CASSISQNTEAFF. In DNA form, the CDR3 reads TGTGCCAGTAGTATATCCCAGAACACTGAAGCTTTCTTT. The whole variable domain, filled in from reference TRBV19 and TRBJ1-1, reads DGGITQSPKYLFRKEGQNVTLSCEQNLNHDAMYWYRQDPGQGLRLIYYSQIVNDFQKGDIAEGYSVSREKKESFPLTVTSAQKNPTAFYLCASSISQNTEAFFGQGTRLTVV.

The rearrangement uses TRBV5-1 and TRBJ2-1; 7 nucleotides line up with TRBD1. The junction had 2 bases not matched to a gene; V was cut back by 2 bases and J by 0 bases. The CDR3 is 15 residues long. The germline V gene has CDR1 SGHRS and CDR2 YFSETQ. The CDR3 coding sequence is TGCGCCAGCAGCTTAACAGGGGCCTCCTACAATGAGCAGTTCTTC. This codes for CASSLTGASYNEQFF.

The count of this clone is one. The chain uses TRBV5-1 and TRBJ1-3, with D tentatively TRBD1 (6 bases). V was shortened by 0 bases and J by 2 bases, with 6 bases between the two germline ends. Germline V gives CDR1 SGHRS, CDR2 YFSETQ. The CDR3 is 14 residues long. The CDR3: CASSLGGPGNTIYF. DNA of the CDR3: TGCGCCAGCAGCTTGGGGGGGCCTGGAAACACCATATATTTT.

This chain links TRBV18 with TRBJ2-7; the match to TRBD2 covers 11 bases. Per the germline V gene, CDR1 is KGHSH and CDR2 is LQKENI. This CDR3 region has 15 residues. Trimming took 5 bases from V and 7 from J; bases not matched to a gene: 10. The CDR3: CASSYLTSGVEEQYF. Written as DNA, the CDR3 is TGTGCCAGCTCATACTTGACTAGCGGGGTGGAGGAGCAGTACTTC.

This clone appeared a few times. V usage is TRBV5-5 and J usage is TRBJ2-7, with D perhaps TRBD1 (6 bases). V lost 6 bases to trimming and J lost 4 bases, with 14 bases between them. CDR1 is SGHKS, CDR2 YYEKEE, per germline (reference sequence). The CDR3 is 13 residues long. CDR3 region: CASTSGTQYEQYF. CDR3 bases: TGTGCCAGCACCTCCGGGACACAATACGAGCAGTACTTC. Full variable domain (remainder filled in from reference TRBV5-5 and TRBJ2-7): DAGVTQSPTHLIKTRGQQVTLRCSPISGHKSVSWYQQVLGQGPQFIFQYYEKEERGRGNFPDRFSARQFPNYSSELNVNALLLGDSALYLCASTSGTQYEQYFGPGTRLTVT.

V gene TRBV3-1 (or the pseudogene TRBV3-2) combines with J gene TRBJ1-5, with a possible D match to TRBD1 (6 bases). The CDR3 has 13 residues. The germline V gene encodes CDR1 LGHDT and CDR2 YNNKEL (reference sequence). V lost 4 bases and J 7 bases, leaving 11 bases between the germline ends. The CDR3 coding sequence is TGTGCCAGCAGCCTAAGGGGGGGACAGCCCCAGCATTTT. It specifies CASSLRGGQPQHF.

This clone was observed a handful of times. The chain recombines TRBV19 with TRBJ1-3; D is undetermined. Trimming shortened V by 5 bases and J by 0 bases, and 8 bases separated the two germline ends. This CDR3 has 14 amino acids. Looked up from germline, CDR1 is LNHDA and CDR2 is SQIVND (reference sequence). The CDR3 DNA reads TGTGCCAGTAGTTACACAAGCTCTGGAAACACCATATATTTT. Residues: CASSYTSSGNTIYF. Variable domain in full (rest from reference TRBV19 and TRBJ1-3): DGGITQSPKYLFRKEGQNVTLSCEQNLNHDAMYWYRQDPGQGLRLIYYSQIVNDFQKGDIAEGYSVSREKKESFPLTVTSAQKNPTAFYLCASSYTSSGNTIYFGEGSWLTVV.

The V and J genes are TRBV6-6 and TRBJ2-3, with 11 bases that match TRBD1. This CDR3 is 15 amino acids long. Trimming took 5 bases from V and 6 from J; bases not matched to a gene: 7. CDR1 MNHNY and CDR2 SVGAGI come from the germline V gene (reference sequence). The CDR3 nucleotides are TGTGCCAGCAGTAAACAGGGACAGGGGGGGGATACGCAGTATTTT. Its protein product is CASSKQGQGGDTQYF.

The chain joins TRBV7-3 to TRBJ2-5; 9 bases fit TRBD2. The V gene's germline CDR1 is SGHTA and CDR2 FQGTGA. The trim removed 2 bases at V and 5 bases at J, leaving 9 bases unmatched. The CDR3 has 16 amino acids. For the CDR3, the DNA is TGTGCCAGCAGCTTACAAGCGGGGGGAAATATGGAGACCCAGTACTTC. Translating it yields CASSLQAGGNMETQYF. The complete variable domain, with remaining parts taken from reference TRBV7-3 and TRBJ2-5, reads GAGVSQTPSNKVTEKGKYVELRCDPISGHTALYWYRQSLGQGPEFLIYFQGTGAADDSGLPNDRFFAVRPEGSVSTLKIQRTERGDSAVYLCASSLQAGGNMETQYFGPGTRLLVL.

The CDR3 loop reads CASSPDRKPETQYF. CDR3 in DNA: TGCGCCAGCAGCCCTGACAGGAAACCAGAGACCCAGTACTTC. The chain has TRBV5-1 and TRBJ2-5; possibly TRBD1 for D (6 bases). CDR3 length: 14 residues. Germline V gene data show CDR1 as SGHRS and CDR2 as YFSETQ. The V and J ends lost 4 bases and 4 bases respectively, with 14 bases between them.

V gene TRBV9 combines with J gene TRBJ2-4, with D perhaps TRBD2 (5 bases). V lost 0 bases and J lost 6, with 10 bases in between. Germline CDR1 and CDR2: SGDLS and YYNGEE. The CDR3 has 14 residues. The CDR3 sequence: CASSVDSRGNIQYF. In DNA, the CDR3 is TGTGCCAGCAGCGTAGATTCCCGGGGAAACATTCAGTACTTC.

The chain's CDR3 is CATSIVGGETQYF. CDR3 bases: TGTGCCACCAGCATCGTCGGAGGGGAGACCCAGTACTTC. The rearrangement uses TRBV15 and TRBJ2-5, with a weak D call TRBD2 (6 bases). CDR1 is LNHNV and CDR2 is YYDKDF in the germline V gene (reference sequence). This CDR3 comprises 13 residues. V shed 4 bases and J shed 5 bases, with 11 bases lying between them. Full variable domain (rest looked up from reference TRBV15 and TRBJ2-5): DAMVIQNPRYQVTQFGKPVTLSCSQTLNHNVMYWYQQKSSQAPKLLFHYYDKDFNNEADTPDNFQSRRPNTSFCFLDIRSPGLGDTAMYLCATSIVGGETQYFGPGTRLLVL.

J is TRBJ2-3 and V is TRBV18; 7 nucleotides align to TRBD2. CDR1 KGHSH and CDR2 LQKENI come from the germline V gene. Losses at the gene ends were 1 base for V and 5 bases for J; bases not matched to a gene: 6. CDR3 length equals 15 residues. CDR3 sequence (DNA): TGTGCCAGCTCACCACTGGGCCAGCGGGAAGATACGCAGTATTTT. This sequence encodes CASSPLGQREDTQYF.

The chain employs TRBV6-2 or TRBV6-3 and TRBJ2-1; 7 nucleotides line up with TRBD2. This CDR3 has 16 amino acids. Germline lookup yields CDR1 MNHEY and CDR2 SVGEGT. The J segment lost 7 bases and the V segment lost 7 bases, leaving 16 bases of the junction unmatched. The CDR3 reads CASIPRAGTILNEQFF. In DNA form, the CDR3 reads TGTGCCAGCATCCCCCGGGCCGGGACTATCCTGAATGAGCAGTTCTTC.

The chain uses TRBV14 and TRBJ2-3; D not resolved. The CDR3 is made up of 16 amino acids. V dropped 1 base and J dropped 1 base, with 12 bases sitting between them. Germline lookup yields CDR1 SGHDN and CDR2 FVKESK. CDR3 residues: CASSQGSEAGTDTQYF. CDR3 sequence (DNA): TGTGCCAGCAGCCAAGGAAGCGAGGCGGGCACAGATACGCAGTATTTT.

The CDR3 bases are TGTGCCAGCAGTGTAGCGGGCATGGTAGGATATACGCAGTATTTT. Protein product: CASSVAGMVGYTQYF. J is TRBJ2-3 and V is TRBV28; 7 bases are a match to TRBD2. Trimming at V came to 5 bases and at J to 7 bases, leaving 12 bases not matched to a gene. The germline CDR1 and CDR2 sequences are MDHEN and SYDVKM. The CDR3 spans 15 residues.

The rearrangement uses TRBV19 and TRBJ1-2; 9 bases line up with TRBD1. The V gene end was trimmed by 4 bases and the J gene end by 4 bases; junction bases not matched to a gene: 10. The CDR3 length is 16 residues. CDR1 and CDR2 from the germline V gene are LNHDA and SQIVND (reference sequence). The CDR3 DNA follows: TGTGCCAGTAGTAACTTCCAGAAACAGGGGGCCTATGGCTACACCTTC. This translates into CASSNFQKQGAYGYTF. The whole variable domain, filled in from reference TRBV19 and TRBJ1-2, reads DGGITQSPKYLFRKEGQNVTLSCEQNLNHDAMYWYRQDPGQGLRLIYYSQIVNDFQKGDIAEGYSVSREKKESFPLTVTSAQKNPTAFYLCASSNFQKQGAYGYTFGSGTRLTVV.